This TCR beta chain originates from a study of T cell responses to AZD1222 COVID-19 vaccine. The study, taken as a whole, reports: Clonal diversity may have been underestimated in mostly white British donors. Repertoires were sampled only after the peak T cell response. Just six AZD1222 recipients were seropositive at baseline. Across the whole spike, CD4 TCRs peaked at regions 160-218 and 743-854.

In the case of this clone: Its antigen is undetermined.

Sequencing was performed with immunoSEQ multiplex PCR; in TCRdb, only in-frame clones are kept and a portion is missing. The sample includes 200,000 to 250,000 clones, approximately 94% seen only once; the top ten take approximately 1%. J was trimmed by 6 bases and V by 5 bases; bases with no gene match: 10. This CDR3 comprises 16 residues. Germline V gene sequence: CDR1 MDHEN, CDR2 SYDVKM. The sequence was collected from an adult in good health. This chain joins TRBV28 and TRBJ1-6, with TRBD1 matching 7 bases. The sequences come from peripheral blood, collected on day 0 of MenACWY control vaccination. The CDR3 protein is CASSLLGQALNSPLHF. The CDR3 DNA sequence: TGTGCCAGCAGTCTCTTAGGACAGGCTCTTAATTCACCCCTCCACTTT.